This TCR beta chain originates from a study of early T cells in non-severe SARS-CoV-2 infection. Study background: Unsorted whole-blood RNA was sequenced in bulk, leaving chains unpaired.

Germline values: CDR1 DFQATT, CDR2 SNEGSKA (reference sequence). The CDR3 is 13 residues long. Findings and caveats of the study: Lookups in VDJdb leaned toward anti-spike CD8 responses and missed private and CD4 specificities.

The library protocol tagged individual cDNA molecules with unique molecular identifiers. TCRdb reprocessed the 5' RACE reads with MiXCR, giving one entry per CDR3 protein. The table includes under 50,000 distinct CDR3 sequences, 4% to 5% detected once. This clonotype was counted at least ten times. Its antigen is as yet unknown. This TCR was recovered from an adult who was a healthcare worker with PCR-confirmed SARS-CoV-2 infection or an uninfected control (not recorded which). The sequenced sample consisted of whole blood. The rearrangement joins TRBV20-1 to TRBJ2-3; 10 bases are a match to TRBD2. The CDR3 DNA reads as TGCACAATAGCGGGAGGCTCCACAGATACGCAGTATTTT. Its protein product is CTIAGGSTDTQYF.